This T cell receptor beta chain was recovered during a study of T cells in narcolepsy (dated by TCRdb to the late 2010s). Looking at the study overall: Patients with narcolepsy type 1 or type 2 (NT1, NT2) were enrolled in the study together with healthy control donors. To look for autoreactive T cells in narcolepsy patients that target self-antigens of hypocretin neurons (hypocretin, TRIB2), the study used TCR Vbeta sequencing to follow clonotypes in blood and CSF.

Receptors were amplified or captured by the immunoSEQ multiplex PCR assay. TCRdb retrieved this table from immuneACCESS and kept in-frame rearrangements only. Not all clones are present; in checked studies, unresolved V genes account for under half, and no reason is known for the remainder. In this sample the table shows 25,000 to 30,000 clones, more than 75% of which occur a single time. The ten largest clones represent approximately 0.89% of the sample. The germline ends are 16 bases apart after V is trimmed by 5 bases and J by 6 bases. The CDR3 contains 14 residues, cysteine and phenylalanine counted. Solely the CDR3 DNA is kept, with 42 bases framed from the first base. For CDR1 and CDR2, the germline V gene lists MNHNS and SASEGT. For TCR Vbeta sequencing, memory CD4+ T cells were sorted ex vivo from the peripheral blood of narcolepsy patients and healthy controls. The research as a whole found: According to the report, autoreactive clonotypes were detected serially in the blood of the same patients and of different patients, but not in healthy controls. Numbers of sequenced blood memory CD4+ clonotypes were comparable, with averages of approximately 40,000 in patients and 30,000 to 35,000 in controls. Some blood memory CD4+ repertoires from patients and controls contained no sequences matching autoreactive T cell clones. In plots comparing CSF and blood CD4+ T cell clonotypes from the same patient, HCRT-specific and TRIB2-specific autoreactive clonotypes were highlighted.

About this clone: No antigen is known for it. Base-call qualities are not available, and no considerably larger clone is one nucleotide away.

The sequenced material came from memory (CD45RA-) CD4+ T cells from blood. In the paper's terms, the cell subset or site label means: memory T cells sorted ex vivo from peripheral blood. This clonotype originated in a human donor in good health. The sequence is built from TRBV6-1 and TRBJ1-2; possibly the D gene is TRBD1, per 6 matching bases. This receptor carries the CDR3 CASSPRGGAHGYTF. The sequenced DNA is TGTGCCAGCAGTCCTCGAGGGGGGGCCCATGGCTACACCTTC.